A selection of T cell receptor beta chains follows, all from one sample in a study of identical twins. Using its own MiXCR run on the 5' RACE reads, TCRdb lists one record per CDR3 protein. The sample includes some 790,000 distinct CDR3 sequences, 18% of them seen just once. Another study also made use of these data, one on T cells expressing NK-cell markers.

Sequencing was carried out using PBMCs. These receptors originate from a woman aged 18-29 years in good health. Both conserved end residues are part of each CDR3. The D gene is left open where the match is weak. The listing skips clone size in some rows; elsewhere it reads once, few, many or a size class.

D	V	J	size	DNA	CDR3
TRBD2	TRBV6-1	TRBJ2-1	NA	TGTGCCAGCAAGATAGCGGGGCCAAGGAGCTCCTACAATGAGCAGTTCTTC	CASKIAGPRSSYNEQFF
TRBD1	TRBV5-1	TRBJ2-2	NA	TGCGCCAGCAGCCTGGACAGGGTCGGCACCGGGGAGCTGTTTTTT	CASSLDRVGTGELFF
TRBD2	TRBV3-1	TRBJ2-2	few	TGTGCCAGCAGCCACTGGCGGGAGCACACCGGGGAGCTGTTTTTT	CASSHWREHTGELFF
NA	TRBV7-9	TRBJ2-2	NA	TGTGCCAGCAGCTTAGGGGCAGGGACCGCCGGGGAGCTGTTTTTT	CASSLGAGTAGELFF
NA	TRBV7-3	TRBJ1-1	many	TGTGCCAGCAGCTCTCAAATGAACACTGAAGCTTTCTTT	CASSSQMNTEAFF
TRBD2	TRBV5-1	TRBJ2-1	many	TGCGCCAGCAGCTCCCGGACTAGCGGGGGGTGGTTCTTC	CASSSRTSGGWFF
NA	TRBV11-2	TRBJ2-1	few	TGTGCCAGCAGCTTAGATCTGGGAGCGGTTAGCTACAATGAGCAGTTCTTC	CASSLDLGAVSYNEQFF
TRBD1	TRBV12-3/TRBV12-4	TRBJ2-7	few	TGTGCCAGCAGTGCGACAGGGGGAGTCTACGAGCAGTACTTC	CASSATGGVYEQYF
TRBD2	TRBV7-8	TRBJ2-7	NA	TGTGCCAGCAGTTCCGGACTAGCGGGACCCTCCTACGAGCAGTACTTC	CASSSGLAGPSYEQYF
TRBD1	TRBV12-3/TRBV12-4	TRBJ2-1	few	TGTGCCAGCAGAAGGACAGGGGGCTCCTACAATGAGCAGTTCTTC	CASRRTGGSYNEQFF
NA	TRBV28	TRBJ1-2	few	TGTGCCAGCAAAGACGGTACTTACTATGGCTACACCTTC	CASKDGTYYGYTF
NA	TRBV3-1	TRBJ2-1	few	TGTGCCAGCAGCCAAGATAGTGCTAGTGAGCAGTTCTTC	CASSQDSASEQFF
NA	TRBV5-1	TRBJ2-7	few	TGCGCCAGCAGCCCGGCCCCTCCCAGCTACGAGCAGTACTTC	CASSPAPPSYEQYF
NA	TRBV12-3/TRBV12-4	TRBJ1-1	many	TGTGCCAGCAGTTTGGATGGACAAGTTGAAGCTTTCTTT	CASSLDGQVEAFF
TRBD1	TRBV12-3/TRBV12-4	TRBJ1-2	NA	TGTGCCAGCAGCCGACAGGGACCAAGCTACACCTTC	CASSRQGPSYTF
NA	TRBV9	TRBJ1-5	few	TGTGCCAGCAGCGTAGACGTTCGTAATCAGCCCCAGCATTTT	CASSVDVRNQPQHF